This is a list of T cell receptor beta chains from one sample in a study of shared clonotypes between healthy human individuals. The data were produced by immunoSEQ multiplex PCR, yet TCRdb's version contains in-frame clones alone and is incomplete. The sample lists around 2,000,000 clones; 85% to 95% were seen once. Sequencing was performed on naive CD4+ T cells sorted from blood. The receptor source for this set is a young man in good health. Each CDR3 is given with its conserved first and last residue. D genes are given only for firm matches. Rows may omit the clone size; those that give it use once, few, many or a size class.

CDR3 DNA: TGTGCCAGCAGCTTGGCCTTGAGCTCCTATAATTCACCCCTCCACTTT; CDR3 protein: CASSLALSSYNSPLHF; V gene: TRBV5-5; clone size: .; D gene: .; J gene: TRBJ1-6
CDR3 DNA: TGTGCCAGCAGTCCAAAGACCGGTTCAACCATCTACGAGCAGTACTTC; CDR3 protein: CASSPKTGSTIYEQYF; V gene: TRBV5-4; clone size: .; D gene: .; J gene: TRBJ2-7
CDR3 DNA: TGTGCCAGTAGACAGAGCTCGGGGACCGGGGAGCTGTTTTTT; CDR3 protein: CASRQSSGTGELFF; V gene: TRBV19; clone size: .; D gene: .; J gene: TRBJ2-2
CDR3 DNA: TGTGCCAGCAGCAGTACAGGGGGGAACACTGAAGCTTTCTTT; CDR3 protein: CASSSTGGNTEAFF; V gene: TRBV28; clone size: .; D gene: TRBD1; J gene: TRBJ1-1
CDR3 DNA: TGTGCCAGCGAGGACAGGGGGTATGGCTACACCTTC; CDR3 protein: CASEDRGYGYTF; V gene: TRBV28; clone size: .; D gene: TRBD1; J gene: TRBJ1-2
CDR3 DNA: TGTGCCAGCAGCTACACCCGACTAGCGGGGACAGAGACCCAGTACTTC; CDR3 protein: CASSYTRLAGTETQYF; V gene: TRBV7-8; clone size: .; D gene: TRBD2; J gene: TRBJ2-5
CDR3 DNA: TGCGCCAGCAGCTTGGTACAGGGGATCACCGGGGAGCTGTTTTTT; CDR3 protein: CASSLVQGITGELFF; V gene: TRBV5-1; clone size: .; D gene: TRBD1; J gene: TRBJ2-2
CDR3 DNA: TGTGCCTGGAGTCGTCTAGCGGACGGGGAGCAGTACTTC; CDR3 protein: CAWSRLADGEQYF; V gene: TRBV30; clone size: .; D gene: TRBD2; J gene: TRBJ2-7
CDR3 DNA: TGTGCCAGCAGCGTAACCAGCGGGGGCGCAGAGACCCAGTACTTC; CDR3 protein: CASSVTSGGAETQYF; V gene: TRBV9; clone size: .; D gene: TRBD2; J gene: TRBJ2-5
CDR3 DNA: TGTGCCAGCAGCTTAGAACAGGGGGCCGGGGAGACCCAGTACTTC; CDR3 protein: CASSLEQGAGETQYF; V gene: TRBV7-9; clone size: .; D gene: TRBD1; J gene: TRBJ2-5
CDR3 DNA: TGTGCCTGGAGAAGACAGATGAACACTGAAGCTTTCTTT; CDR3 protein: CAWRRQMNTEAFF; V gene: TRBV30; clone size: .; D gene: .; J gene: TRBJ1-1
CDR3 DNA: TGTGCCAGCAGTGATGGTAGCGGGAGTGGGGTCAATACGCAGTATTTT; CDR3 protein: CASSDGSGSGVNTQYF; V gene: TRBV6-1; clone size: few; D gene: TRBD2; J gene: TRBJ2-3
CDR3 DNA: TGTGCTAGTGGCCCTCAGACGAGTAGAGTCGAGCAGTTCTTC; CDR3 protein: CASGPQTSRVEQFF; V gene: TRBV12-5; clone size: .; D gene: .; J gene: TRBJ2-1
CDR3 DNA: TGTGCCAGCAGTCGACAGGGTATAAGTGAAAAACTGTTTTTT; CDR3 protein: CASSRQGISEKLFF; V gene: TRBV25-1; clone size: .; D gene: TRBD1; J gene: TRBJ1-4
CDR3 DNA: TGTGCCAGCAGTACTGGACACCTGGGCATTCAGTACTTC; CDR3 protein: CASSTGHLGIQYF; V gene: TRBV28; clone size: .; D gene: .; J gene: TRBJ2-4
CDR3 DNA: TGTGCCAGCACCTTGGGACAGGGGCCTGGAAACACCATATATTTT; CDR3 protein: CASTLGQGPGNTIYF; V gene: TRBV5-4; clone size: .; D gene: TRBD1; J gene: TRBJ1-3
CDR3 DNA: TGCGCCAGCAGCTTGCTCGCTCTCACACCTGTGAACACTGAAGCTTTCTTT; CDR3 protein: CASSLLALTPVNTEAFF; V gene: TRBV5-1; clone size: .; D gene: .; J gene: TRBJ1-1
CDR3 DNA: TGTGCCAGCAGCTACCACAGGGGAACGGTAATTTCACCCCTCCACTTT; CDR3 protein: CASSYHRGTVISPLHF; V gene: TRBV7-9; clone size: .; D gene: TRBD1; J gene: TRBJ1-6
CDR3 DNA: TGTGCCAGCAGTCTCGACAGGGGAACTTACAATGAGCAGTTCTTC; CDR3 protein: CASSLDRGTYNEQFF; V gene: TRBV6-5; clone size: .; D gene: TRBD1; J gene: TRBJ2-1
CDR3 DNA: TGTGCCAGCAGGGAAACGAGAGGGTCCGGGCAGTACTTC; CDR3 protein: CASRETRGSGQYF; V gene: TRBV2; clone size: .; D gene: .; J gene: TRBJ2-7
CDR3 DNA: TGTGCCAGCAGGAAAATCCGCGACAGGGCTGTCTACGAGCAGTACTTC; CDR3 protein: CASRKIRDRAVYEQYF; V gene: TRBV5-6; clone size: .; D gene: TRBD1; J gene: TRBJ2-7
CDR3 DNA: TGTGCCAGCAATCCGGGGACAGGGCCCGTAGGGGAGCTGTTTTTT; CDR3 protein: CASNPGTGPVGELFF; V gene: TRBV4-2; clone size: .; D gene: TRBD1; J gene: TRBJ2-2
CDR3 DNA: TGCGCCAGCTCCCCAGGGAGGGCTTCCTTCACTGAAGCTTTCTTT; CDR3 protein: CASSPGRASFTEAFF; V gene: TRBV5-1; clone size: .; D gene: .; J gene: TRBJ1-1
CDR3 DNA: TGTGCCAGCAGCTTAATCCAGGGTATCAGCTACGAGCAGTACTTC; CDR3 protein: CASSLIQGISYEQYF; V gene: TRBV7-9; clone size: few; D gene: .; J gene: TRBJ2-7
CDR3 DNA: TGCGCCAGCAGCCCGGGACTAGCGGGAGGGCCGACAGATACGCAGTATTTT; CDR3 protein: CASSPGLAGGPTDTQYF; V gene: TRBV5-1; clone size: once; D gene: TRBD2; J gene: TRBJ2-3
CDR3 DNA: TGCGCCAGCAGCTTGGCCGCTTCCCAAAGCCCTAATGAAAAACTGTTTTTT; CDR3 protein: CASSLAASQSPNEKLFF; V gene: TRBV5-1; clone size: .; D gene: .; J gene: TRBJ1-4
CDR3 DNA: TGTGCCAGCAGCTTAGAGCTACAGGGCTTCTATGGCTACACCTTC; CDR3 protein: CASSLELQGFYGYTF; V gene: TRBV11-2; clone size: .; D gene: .; J gene: TRBJ1-2
CDR3 DNA: TGTGCCAGCAGGCGGGGGAGGAGCACAGATACGCAGTATTTT; CDR3 protein: CASRRGRSTDTQYF; V gene: TRBV6-5; clone size: once; D gene: TRBD2; J gene: TRBJ2-3
CDR3 DNA: TGCGCCAGCAGCCGCATCGTGGGAGAATACACCGGGGAGCTGTTTTTT; CDR3 protein: CASSRIVGEYTGELFF; V gene: TRBV5-1; clone size: .; D gene: .; J gene: TRBJ2-2
CDR3 DNA: TGTGCCAGCAGCTTAGTACCGGGACTCCCTGCAAGCTCCTACGAGCAGTACTTC; CDR3 protein: CASSLVPGLPASSYEQYF; V gene: TRBV5-8; clone size: .; D gene: .; J gene: TRBJ2-7
CDR3 DNA: TGTGCCAGCAGCTCCCCTTTAGGGGATCGCACAGATACGCAGTATTTT; CDR3 protein: CASSSPLGDRTDTQYF; V gene: TRBV7-6; clone size: .; D gene: .; J gene: TRBJ2-3
CDR3 DNA: TGTGCCAGCAGCCTCCGGGACATTAGCACCATATATTTT; CDR3 protein: CASSLRDISTIYF; V gene: TRBV11-2; clone size: once; D gene: .; J gene: TRBJ1-3
CDR3 DNA: TGTGCCAGCAGGGGGGCTGGGGCCAACGTCCTGACTTTC; CDR3 protein: CASRGAGANVLTF; V gene: TRBV6-1; clone size: .; D gene: .; J gene: TRBJ2-6
CDR3 DNA: TGCAGTGCCCTTAGGGTAAATACGCAGTATTTT; CDR3 protein: CSALRVNTQYF; V gene: TRBV20-1; clone size: .; D gene: .; J gene: TRBJ2-3
CDR3 DNA: TGCGCCAGCGGAACCGAGGACCCCGACAATGAGCAGTTCTTC; CDR3 protein: CASGTEDPDNEQFF; V gene: TRBV5-1; clone size: .; D gene: .; J gene: TRBJ2-1
CDR3 DNA: TGTGCCAGCGGGAGGGAGACCCAGTACTTC; CDR3 protein: CASGRETQYF; V gene: TRBV2; clone size: few; D gene: .; J gene: TRBJ2-5
CDR3 DNA: TGTGCCAGCAGCTTAGGGGAGCTCTACGAGCAGTACTTC; CDR3 protein: CASSLGELYEQYF; V gene: TRBV7-9; clone size: .; D gene: .; J gene: TRBJ2-7
CDR3 DNA: TGCGCCAGCAGTCTGGGCGGGGGTGAAGAGACCCAGTACTTC; CDR3 protein: CASSLGGGEETQYF; V gene: TRBV4-1; clone size: .; D gene: TRBD2; J gene: TRBJ2-5
CDR3 DNA: TGTGCCAGCAGCTTAGGTGCCTACGAGCAGTACTTC; CDR3 protein: CASSLGAYEQYF; V gene: TRBV7-2; clone size: .; D gene: .; J gene: TRBJ2-7